Following are 9 T cell receptor beta chains from one sample sequenced in a study of T-cell memory formation after mild COVID-19. From the 5' RACE reads, TCRdb called clonotypes with MiXCR, one entry per CDR3 protein. The sample lists roughly 240,000 distinct CDR3 sequences, roughly 14% seen once, with 2% to 2.5% in the top ten. Sequences were obtained from PBMCs or a T cell subset sorted from them (not recorded which). The receptor source for this set is an adult woman who had mild COVID-19 (a few samples of this study predate the infection). Cell type and time point are not known.

The table lists this clonotype with a count of one. J is TRBJ1-2 and V is TRBV12-3 or TRBV12-4; D is ambiguous. CDR3 length equals 14 residues. V was trimmed by 7 bases and J by 6 bases, leaving 18 bases between them. CDR3 bases: TGTGCCAGCACCGTAGCCGTAACCCCCGATGGCTACACCTTC. Amino acid sequence: CASTVAVTPDGYTF.

This clonotype turned up a few times. The CDR3 DNA reads as TGTGCCAGCACCTACCTAGACGGGAACACTGAAGCTTTCTTT. Amino acids: CASTYLDGNTEAFF. This rearrangement joins TRBV6-2 or TRBV6-3 to TRBJ1-1; D not certain. Germline V gene data show CDR1 as MNHEY and CDR2 as SVGEGT. V lost 7 bases to trimming and J lost 1 base, with 13 bases between them. CDR3 length: 14 residues.

This clonotype has just a few counts. The rearrangement links TRBV19 to TRBJ1-1; D is possibly TRBD1 (6 bases). Germline-derived CDR1 and CDR2 are LNHDA and SQIVND (reference sequence). CDR3 size: 15 residues. V dropped 3 bases and J dropped 5 bases, with 16 bases sitting between them. The CDR3 here is CASSIGSWGRTEAFF. CDR3 nucleotides: TGTGCCAGTAGTATTGGTTCATGGGGGCGGACTGAAGCTTTCTTT. Together with reference TRBV19 and TRBJ1-1, the CDR3 gives the full variable domain: DGGITQSPKYLFRKEGQNVTLSCEQNLNHDAMYWYRQDPGQGLRLIYYSQIVNDFQKGDIAEGYSVSREKKESFPLTVTSAQKNPTAFYLCASSIGSWGRTEAFFGQGTRLTVV.

The chain has TRBV11-2 and TRBJ2-5; D is undetermined. CDR1 is SGHAT and CDR2 is FQNNGV in the germline V gene. V lost 6 bases and J 4 bases, leaving 15 bases between the germline ends. The CDR3 consists of 14 residues. This CDR3 reads CASSRYSARETQYF. CDR3 sequence (DNA): TGTGCCAGCAGTCGCTACTCGGCCCGAGAGACCCAGTACTTC.

The gene calls are TRBV2 and TRBJ2-3, with D uncertain. Germline-derived CDR1 and CDR2 are SNHLY and FYNNEI. The CDR3 is made up of 15 amino acids. With 7 bases removed from V and 0 bases from J, the gap between germline ends came to 14 bases. The CDR3: CASMGWAGSTDTQYF. In DNA form, the CDR3 reads TGTGCCAGCATGGGGTGGGCCGGTAGCACAGATACGCAGTATTTT.

This clonotype was recorded a few times. The V gene is TRBV27, the J gene TRBJ1-6, with D perhaps matching TRBD1 (6 bases). The V gene's germline CDR1 is MNHEY and CDR2 SMNVEV (reference sequence). CDR3 length: 14 residues. The V and J ends lost 1 base and 8 bases respectively, with 9 bases between them. The CDR3 DNA follows: TGTGCCAGCAGTTTATTCCGACAGGATTCACCCCTCCACTTT. Its translation is CASSLFRQDSPLHF.

The chain joins TRBV5-1 to TRBJ2-7; D may correspond to TRBD1 or TRBD2 (5 bases each). This CDR3 region has 15 residues. The germline V gene encodes CDR1 SGHRS and CDR2 YFSETQ. V lost 4 bases, J lost 4 bases, and 18 bases lay in between. The CDR3 DNA reads TGCGCCAGCAGCGGCTCCCGGGACGCCCGGTACGAGCAGTACTTC. As protein: CASSGSRDARYEQYF.

V is TRBV5-1 and J is TRBJ2-5; D call uncertain. Germline lookup yields CDR1 SGHRS and CDR2 YFSETQ. Trimming pared 0 bases from V and 5 bases from J, leaving 11 bases between. The CDR3 spans 14 residues. The CDR3 DNA follows: TGCGCCAGCAGCTTGGGGAGCCGAAAGGAGACCCAGTACTTC. It translates to CASSLGSRKETQYF. The full variable domain, its missing parts supplied by reference TRBV5-1 and TRBJ2-5, is KAGVTQTPRYLIKTRGQQVTLSCSPISGHRSVSWYQQTPGQGLQFLFEYFSETQRNKGNFPGRFSGRQFSNSRSEMNVSTLELGDSALYLCASSLGSRKETQYFGPGTRLLVL.

The table lists this clonotype with a few counts. One junction end disagrees with the germline gene, perhaps due to a read error. DNA of the CDR3: TGTGCCAGCAGCCTAGGTCCGCTTGCAGGGAGGGGAGCTGAAGCTTTCTTT. Protein product: CASSLGPLAGRGAEAFF. The J gene is TRBJ1-1, the V gene TRBV13; TRBD1 might be the D (5 bases). CDR1 is PRHDT, CDR2 FYEKMQ, per germline (reference sequence). The CDR3 extends over 17 amino acids. Looking up the rest from reference TRBV13 and TRBJ1-1 gives the full variable domain: AAGVIQSPRHLIKEKRETATLKCYPIPRHDTVYWYQQGPGQDPQFLISFYEKMQSDKGSIPDRFSAQQFSDYHSELNMSSLELGDSALYFCASSLGPLAGRGAEAFFGQGTRLTVV.